The 18 T cell receptor beta chains listed next were all sequenced from one sample in a study of a mutant IDH1 vaccine in newly diagnosed glioma (dated by TCRdb to about 2021). Antigen specificity for these receptors is unknown. Library creation used the immunoSEQ multiplex PCR assay. Sourced from immuneACCESS, this table was stored by TCRdb with only in-frame sequences that have V and J called. A share of the clones is absent; for the studies checked, an unresolved V gene accounts for under half, and the remainder has no known explanation. The sample table contains 110,000 or so clones; only one count was recorded for roughly 90% of them. The ten largest clones add up to 0.5% to 0.65% of the sample. Interpreted using the paper, the time point label stands for: week 11, during vaccination. Every vaccine dose consisted of 300 ug of a 20-mer mutant IDH1 peptide in Montanide, administered subcutaneously together with topical imiquimod.

The sample consisted of PBMCs, taken from a glioma patient whose treatment included an IDH1 peptide vaccine. These receptors were taken from a woman aged 45-60 years with glioma.

CDR3 sequence reads: CASRMALGGDQPQHF. CDR3 nucleotides: TGCGCCAGCAGAATGGCCTTAGGGGGCGATCAGCCCCAGCATTTT. This rearrangement joins TRBV5-1 to TRBJ1-5, with 7 bases identical to TRBD1. J gave up 5 bases and V 5 bases, and 10 bases lay outside the gene matches. The CDR3 is 15 amino acids. Germline CDR1 is SGHRS and CDR2 is YFSETQ. The full variable domain, its missing parts supplied by reference TRBV5-1 and TRBJ1-5, is KAGVTQTPRYLIKTRGQQVTLSCSPISGHRSVSWYQQTPGQGLQFLFEYFSETQRNKGNFPGRFSGRQFSNSRSEMNVSTLELGDSALYLCASRMALGGDQPQHFGDGTRLSIL.

This chain joins TRBV18 and TRBJ1-5; D not resolved. This CDR3 is built from 14 residues. With 0 bases removed from V and 2 bases from J, the gap between germline ends came to 5 bases. Germline values: CDR1 KGHSH, CDR2 LQKENI. The CDR3 here is CASSPPGGNQPQHF. CDR3 nucleotides: TGTGCCAGCTCACCACCGGGCGGCAATCAGCCCCAGCATTTT.

J is TRBJ2-1 and V is TRBV19; TRBD2 aligns across 8 bases. J gave up 5 bases and V 5 bases, and 23 bases lay outside the gene matches. This CDR3 is 20 amino acids long. Germline V gives CDR1 LNHDA, CDR2 SQIVND (reference sequence). CDR3 in DNA: TGTGCCAGTAGTCTACGACCGGGACTAGGCTCTCTCGGACTGAACAATGAGCAGTTCTTC. Protein sequence: CASSLRPGLGSLGLNNEQFF.

This chain joins TRBV11-1 and TRBJ2-1; no clear D. With 5 bases removed from V and 4 bases from J, the gap between germline ends came to 12 bases. CDR1 is SGHAT and CDR2 is FQDESV in the germline V gene (reference sequence). This CDR3 region has 14 residues. For the CDR3, the DNA is TGTGCCAGCAGCCCTGACAACGGGTACAATGAGCAGTTCTTC. Its translation: CASSPDNGYNEQFF.

The rearrangement uses TRBV14 and TRBJ1-1; no clear D. This CDR3 comprises 12 residues. Trimming removed 1 base from V and 6 bases from J, with 6 bases in between. Per the germline V gene, CDR1 is SGHDN and CDR2 is FVKESK. This CDR3 is CASSQVSSEAFF. DNA of the CDR3: TGTGCCAGCAGCCAAGTTAGCTCTGAAGCTTTCTTT.

This chain joins TRBV28 and TRBJ1-2; no reliable D call. The length of the CDR3 is 16 residues. Trimming shortened V by 6 bases and J by 5 bases, and 22 bases separated the two germline ends. CDR1 is MDHEN and CDR2 is SYDVKM in the germline V gene. CDR3 DNA: TGTGCCAGCAGCCTCCAGAGGGAGCCCTCCCTTTATGGCTACACCTTC. Its translation is CASSLQREPSLYGYTF.

The genes are TRBV19 and TRBJ2-1, with D maybe TRBD2 (6 bases). Trimming removed 4 bases at V and 6 bases at J, with 28 bases between. CDR3 length equals 19 residues. Germline lookup yields CDR1 LNHDA and CDR2 SQIVND (reference sequence). The CDR3 DNA reads as TGTGCCAGTAGTAGAGACCGTCCCGGGACTCCTTATTCCGGCAATGAGCAGTTCTTC. Protein product: CASSRDRPGTPYSGNEQFF.

The chain combines TRBV28 with TRBJ2-1, with D unclear. Germline CDR1 reads MDHEN; CDR2 reads SYDVKM. V shed 9 bases and J shed 0 bases, with 9 bases lying between them. The CDR3 consists of 13 residues. In DNA form, the CDR3 reads TGTGCCAGTACGGATAGCTCCTACAATGAGCAGTTCTTC. It translates to CASTDSSYNEQFF.

The V gene is TRBV9, the J gene TRBJ2-2; 7 bases map to TRBD2. The CDR3 length is 19 residues. Germline V lookup: CDR1 SGDLS, CDR2 YYNGEE. V was pared by 1 base and J by 4 bases, with 16 bases of the junction left unmatched. The DNA for the CDR3 is TGTGCCAGCAGCGTAACCTACGTCGCGGCGGGAGTGGGCACCGGGGAGCTGTTTTTT. Protein sequence: CASSVTYVAAGVGTGELFF.

In DNA form, the CDR3 reads TGTGCCAGCAGCTTTGGTGGTGAAGCTTTCTTT. As protein: CASSFGGEAFF. The J gene is TRBJ1-1, the V gene TRBV5-4; D call uncertain. In germline, CDR1 is SGHNT, CDR2 YYREEE (reference sequence). This CDR3 has 11 residues. Trimming shortened V by 2 bases and J by 7 bases, and 6 bases separated the two germline ends.

The chain links TRBV25-1 to TRBJ2-1; a weak D match, TRBD2 (6 bases). The CDR3 is 14 amino acids. Germline values: CDR1 MGHDK, CDR2 SYGVNS. The ends were cut back, 8 bases at V and 7 bases at J, with 18 bases in the middle. The CDR3 bases are TGTGCCAGCTCAGACGGGAGCCGGTTAAATGAGCAGTTCTTC. Its protein is CASSDGSRLNEQFF. Combining the CDR3 with reference TRBV25-1 and TRBJ2-1 gives the whole variable domain EADIYQTPRYLVIGTGKKITLECSQTMGHDKMYWYQQDPGMELHLIHYSYGVNSTEKGDLSSESTVSRIRTEHFPLTLESARPSHTSQYLCASSDGSRLNEQFFGPGTRLTVL.

V gene TRBV6-1 combines with J gene TRBJ2-3, with D hard to call. Trimming stripped 4 bases from V and 2 bases from J, with 10 bases between. The CDR3 length is 14 residues. Germline lookup yields CDR1 MNHNS and CDR2 SASEGT. The CDR3 sequence: CASSGDRFTDTQYF. CDR3 in DNA: TGTGCCAGCAGTGGTGACCGGTTCACAGATACGCAGTATTTT.

The V gene is TRBV18, the J gene TRBJ2-5; 7 nucleotides align to TRBD1. The CDR3 is made up of 13 amino acids. Looked up from germline, CDR1 is KGHSH and CDR2 is LQKENI. Losses at the gene ends were 5 bases for V and 4 bases for J; bases not matched to a gene: 4. CDR3 loop: CASSYRGGETQYF. The CDR3 nucleotides are TGTGCCAGCTCATACAGGGGCGGAGAGACCCAGTACTTC.

This clone was seen more than once but under ten times. The gene calls are TRBV28 and TRBJ1-1; D might be TRBD1 (5 bases). Deletions cut 3 bases from V and 4 bases from J, with 12 bases between. Germline loops: CDR1 MDHEN, CDR2 SYDVKM. The CDR3 spans 14 residues. The CDR3: CASSFGRVATEAFF. The CDR3 nucleotides are TGTGCCAGCAGTTTCGGCAGGGTTGCCACTGAAGCTTTCTTT. Full variable domain (missing parts from reference TRBV28 and TRBJ1-1): DVKVTQSSRYLVKRTGEKVFLECVQDMDHENMFWYRQDPGLGLRLIYFSYDVKMKEKGDIPEGYSVSREKKERFSLILESASTNQTSMYLCASSFGRVATEAFFGQGTRLTVV.

This clone was counted a few times. The V gene is TRBV6-5, the J gene TRBJ2-7; unclear D gene. CDR1 MNHEY and CDR2 SVGAGI come from the germline V gene. V lost 0 bases, J lost 1 base, and 7 bases lay in between. This CDR3 is 14 amino acids long. The CDR3 DNA reads TGTGCCAGCAGTTACTCTGGGCTTTCCTACGAGCAGTACTTC. Translating gives CASSYSGLSYEQYF.

In DNA form, the CDR3 reads TGTGCCAGCAGCACACGACTAGCAGGGATAGCCAAAAACATTCAGTACTTC. Protein: CASSTRLAGIAKNIQYF. The chain uses TRBV11-1 and TRBJ2-4; 7 bases agree with TRBD2. CDR1 is SGHAT and CDR2 is FQDESV in the germline V gene (reference sequence). There are 17 residues in the CDR3. V was pared by 5 bases and J by 0 bases, with 10 bases of the junction left unmatched.

The chain is built from TRBV6-6 and TRBJ1-1; the D is unclear. Trimming stripped 4 bases from V and 5 bases from J, with 14 bases between. The CDR3 extends over 14 amino acids. Germline V gives CDR1 MNHNY, CDR2 SVGAGI (reference sequence). The CDR3 DNA reads TGTGCCAGCAGTTTAGGATCACGAGGGACTGAAGCTTTCTTT. This gives the protein CASSLGSRGTEAFF.

This chain joins TRBV27 and TRBJ2-1, with TRBD1 matching over 7 bases. Unmatched junction bases numbered 11, after V lost 3 bases and J lost 3 bases. The CDR3 loop spans 17 amino acids. CDR1 is MNHEY and CDR2 is SMNVEV in the germline V gene (reference sequence). CDR3 amino acids: CASSFLPRRGNYNEQFF. CDR3 bases: TGTGCCAGCAGTTTCCTCCCCCGCAGGGGGAACTACAATGAGCAGTTCTTC.